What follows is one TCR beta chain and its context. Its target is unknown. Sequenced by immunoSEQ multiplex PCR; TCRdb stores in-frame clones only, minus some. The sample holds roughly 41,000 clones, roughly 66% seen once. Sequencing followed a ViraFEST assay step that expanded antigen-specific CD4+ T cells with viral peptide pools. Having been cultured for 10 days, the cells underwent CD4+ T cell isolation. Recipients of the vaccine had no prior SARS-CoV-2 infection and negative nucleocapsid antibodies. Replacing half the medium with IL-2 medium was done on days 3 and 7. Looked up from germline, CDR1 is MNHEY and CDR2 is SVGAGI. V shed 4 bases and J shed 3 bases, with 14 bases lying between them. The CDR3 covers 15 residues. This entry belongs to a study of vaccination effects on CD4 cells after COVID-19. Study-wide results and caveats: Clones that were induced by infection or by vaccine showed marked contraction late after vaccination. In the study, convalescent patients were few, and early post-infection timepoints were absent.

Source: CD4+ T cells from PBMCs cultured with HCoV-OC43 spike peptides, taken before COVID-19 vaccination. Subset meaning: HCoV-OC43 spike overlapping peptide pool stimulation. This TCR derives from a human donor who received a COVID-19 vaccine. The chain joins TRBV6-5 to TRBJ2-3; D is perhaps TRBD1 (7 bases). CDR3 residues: CASSLRQGGTDTQYF. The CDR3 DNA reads TGTGCCAGCAGTTTACGACAGGGAGGTACAGATACGCAGTATTTT.